This T cell receptor (beta chain) appears in the sequencing data of a study of CD8 T cells in Susac syndrome. Reverse transcription of about 0.45 to 1 ug RNA was performed with random hexamers. It was immunoSEQ multiplex PCR that amplified TCR beta CDR3 across 54 Vbeta and 13 Jbeta. Each CDR3 protein is one row after TCRdb ran MiXCR on the immunoSEQ multiplex PCR reads. The sample lists around 130,000 distinct CDR3 sequences; around 85% were seen once. CDR1 SGHDT and CDR2 YYEEEE come from the germline V gene. The V gene lost 0 bases and the J gene lost 8 bases, with 17 bases spanning the gap. CDR3 length: 15 residues.

V is TRBV5-6 and J is TRBJ1-1; D is unresolved. The sample taken for sequencing was CD8+ T cells from PBMCs. The source of this sequence is a human donor with multiple sclerosis. The CDR3 DNA follows: TGTGCCAGCAGCTTGGGGTTTGAAGGGCCGACGGAAGCTTTCTTT. Translating it yields CASSLGFEGPTEAFF.